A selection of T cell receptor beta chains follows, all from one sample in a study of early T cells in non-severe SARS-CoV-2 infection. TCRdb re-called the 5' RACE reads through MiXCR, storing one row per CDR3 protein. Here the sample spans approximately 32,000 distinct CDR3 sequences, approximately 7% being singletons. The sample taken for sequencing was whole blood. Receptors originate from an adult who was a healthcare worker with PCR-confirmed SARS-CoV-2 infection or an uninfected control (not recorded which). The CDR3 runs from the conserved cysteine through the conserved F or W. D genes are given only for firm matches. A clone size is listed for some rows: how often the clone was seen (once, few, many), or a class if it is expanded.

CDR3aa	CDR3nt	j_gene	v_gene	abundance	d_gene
CASSFGGHNEQFF	TGTGCCAGCAGTTTCGGGGGCCACAATGAGCAGTTCTTC	TRBJ2-1	TRBV6-2/TRBV6-3	many	NA
CASSGQPYYGYTF	TGTGCCAGCAGTGGACAGCCCTACTATGGCTACACCTTC	TRBJ1-2	TRBV12-3/TRBV12-4	many	NA
CATTSSGGTYNEQFF	TGTGCCACCACCAGTAGCGGGGGAACCTACAATGAGCAGTTCTTC	TRBJ2-1	TRBV24-1	many	TRBD2
CASSLYHSGLAGVLYF	TGTGCCAGCAGTTTATACCATTCGGGACTAGCGGGAGTACTGTACTTC	TRBJ2-7	TRBV28	many	TRBD2
CASSHGGEGNRQFF	TGTGCCAGCAGCCATGGCGGGGAGGGGAACCGACAGTTCTTC	TRBJ2-1	TRBV27	many	TRBD2
CATSTRRTMGEQYF	TGTGCCACCAGCACCCGCCGGACGATGGGGGAGCAGTACTTC	TRBJ2-7	TRBV15	NA	NA
CASGLRTGGTEAFF	TGTGCCAGCGGGTTACGGACAGGGGGGACTGAAGCTTTCTTT	TRBJ1-1	TRBV28	NA	TRBD1
CASGLGHAGTALTDTQYF	TGTGCCAGCGGCCTTGGACATGCCGGGACAGCTCTCACAGATACGCAGTATTTT	TRBJ2-3	TRBV7-3	few	TRBD1
CASSLGNEQYF	TGTGCCAGCAGCTTAGGGAACGAGCAGTACTTC	TRBJ2-7	TRBV7-6	many	NA
CASSLAGRETQYF	TGCGCCAGCAGCTTGGCCGGGAGGGAGACCCAGTACTTC	TRBJ2-5	TRBV5-1	many	TRBD2
CASSKDTSGRRNEQFF	TGTGCCAGCAGCAAAGACACTAGCGGGAGGAGAAATGAGCAGTTCTTC	TRBJ2-1	TRBV14	many	TRBD2
CASSIPTPHQPQHF	TGTGCCAGTAGTATCCCCACGCCTCATCAGCCCCAGCATTTT	TRBJ1-5	TRBV19	many	NA
CASPTRAAGGPSEQFF	TGTGCCAGCCCCACCAGGGCGGCGGGAGGGCCATCTGAGCAGTTCTTC	TRBJ2-1	TRBV2	few	TRBD2
CASSQGGLAAYEQYF	TGTGCCAGCAGCCAGGGGGGACTAGCGGCCTACGAGCAGTACTTC	TRBJ2-7	TRBV11-3	few	TRBD2
CASSSHPTGLETQYF	TGTGCCAGCAGTTCCCACCCGACAGGGTTGGAGACCCAGTACTTC	TRBJ2-5	TRBV12-3/TRBV12-4	many	TRBD1
CASSSTTLAGYGDEQYF	TGTGCCAGCAGCTCCACGACATTAGCGGGATATGGGGACGAGCAGTACTTC	TRBJ2-7	TRBV11-3	few	TRBD2
CASSSTGTGRSGANVLTF	TGTGCCAGCAGTAGTACCGGGACAGGGCGCTCTGGGGCCAACGTCCTGACTTTC	TRBJ2-6	TRBV2	many	TRBD1
CASSEFGDSIPPYEQYF	TGTGCCAGCAGTGAATTCGGCGACAGTATCCCCCCCTACGAGCAGTACTTC	TRBJ2-7	TRBV25-1	many	NA
CASSMTGTGNYEQYF	TGTGCCAGCAGCATGACCGGGACAGGGAATTACGAGCAGTACTTC	TRBJ2-7	TRBV7-2	many	TRBD1
CASSLADRPPTDTQYF	TGTGCCAGCAGCTTAGCCGACAGGCCCCCCACAGATACGCAGTATTTT	TRBJ2-3	TRBV7-6	NA	NA
CASSQAPLAGSHEQYF	TGTGCCAGCAGCCAAGCCCCCCTAGCGGGATCCCACGAGCAGTACTTC	TRBJ2-7	TRBV14	many	TRBD2
CASRPTGGNSPLHF	TGTGCCAGCAGGCCCACAGGGGGGAATTCACCCCTCCACTTT	TRBJ1-6	TRBV12-3/TRBV12-4	many	TRBD1
CASRGDTGRNYEQYF	TGTGCCAGCAGGGGCGATACAGGGAGGAACTACGAGCAGTACTTC	TRBJ2-7	TRBV2	many	NA
CASRYRTGENIQYF	TGCGCCAGCAGATACCGGACAGGAGAAAACATTCAGTACTTC	TRBJ2-4	TRBV5-1	many	TRBD1
CASSSERSNQPQHF	TGTGCCAGCAGCAGCGAACGTAGCAATCAGCCCCAGCATTTT	TRBJ1-5	TRBV2	many	NA
CASSGRQGSYQPQHF	TGTGCCAGCAGTGGGAGACAGGGGTCGTATCAGCCCCAGCATTTT	TRBJ1-5	TRBV6-6	many	TRBD1
CASSQKWGGNQPQHF	TGCGCCAGCAGCCAGAAGTGGGGAGGCAATCAGCCCCAGCATTTT	TRBJ1-5	TRBV4-3	many	NA
CSATTRSEQYF	TGCAGTGCAACCACTAGGTCCGAGCAGTACTTC	TRBJ2-7	TRBV20-1	many	NA
CASSQGGAYYGYTF	TGTGCCAGCAGCCAAGGGGGCGCGTACTATGGCTACACCTTC	TRBJ1-2	TRBV4-2	NA	NA
CASSPHIPLRDRGPGELFF	TGTGCCAGCAGCCCACATATTCCCCTCCGGGACAGGGGGCCCGGGGAGCTGTTTTTT	TRBJ2-2	TRBV9	few	TRBD1
CASSLRTGIPPMNTEAFF	TGTGCCAGCAGCTTAAGGACAGGGATTCCCCCCATGAACACTGAAGCTTTCTTT	TRBJ1-1	TRBV7-2	NA	TRBD1
CASSLGMGPTEPEQYF	TGTGCCAGCAGCTTAGGAATGGGGCCGACAGAGCCTGAGCAGTACTTC	TRBJ2-7	TRBV7-6	many	NA
CASSLGTGAGVGTDTQYF	TGTGCCAGCTCACTGGGGACAGGGGCCGGAGTCGGAACAGATACGCAGTATTTT	TRBJ2-3	TRBV18	many	TRBD1
CATALMKHEQYF	TGTGCCACCGCCCTAATGAAACACGAGCAGTACTTC	TRBJ2-7	TRBV6-6	medium-sized	NA
CASSKEVAGQHSYNEQFF	TGTGCCAGCAGCAAAGAGGTGGCGGGACAGCACTCCTACAATGAGCAGTTCTTC	TRBJ2-1	TRBV11-2	many	NA
CASTDTSYEQYF	TGCGCCAGCACCGACACCTCCTACGAGCAGTACTTC	TRBJ2-7	TRBV5-1	many	NA
CAWSQRGVTGELFF	TGTGCCTGGAGTCAGCGGGGGGTCACCGGGGAGCTGTTTTTT	TRBJ2-2	TRBV30	many	TRBD2
CASRRTARAPQHF	TGTGCCAGCAGGAGGACAGCAAGGGCGCCCCAGCATTTT	TRBJ1-5	TRBV12-3/TRBV12-4	many	NA
CAIRGGQSYNEQFF	TGTGCCATCAGGGGAGGACAAAGCTACAATGAGCAGTTCTTC	TRBJ2-1	TRBV10-3	many	NA